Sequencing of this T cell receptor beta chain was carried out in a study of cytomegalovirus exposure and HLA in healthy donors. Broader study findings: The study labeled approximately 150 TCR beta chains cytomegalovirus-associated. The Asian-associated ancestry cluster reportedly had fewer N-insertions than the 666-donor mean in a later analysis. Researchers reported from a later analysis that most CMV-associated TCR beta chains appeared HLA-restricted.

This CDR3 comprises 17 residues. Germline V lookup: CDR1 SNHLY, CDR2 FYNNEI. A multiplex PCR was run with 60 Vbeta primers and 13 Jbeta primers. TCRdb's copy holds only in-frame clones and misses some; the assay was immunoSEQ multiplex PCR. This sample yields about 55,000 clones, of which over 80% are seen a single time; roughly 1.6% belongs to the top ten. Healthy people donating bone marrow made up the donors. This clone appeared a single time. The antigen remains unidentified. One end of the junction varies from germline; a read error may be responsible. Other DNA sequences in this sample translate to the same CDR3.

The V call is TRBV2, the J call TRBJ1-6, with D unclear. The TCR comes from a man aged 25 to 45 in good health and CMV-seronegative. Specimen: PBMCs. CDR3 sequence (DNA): TGTGCCAGCAGCACGTTGACGGGGAGCTCCTATAATTCGCCCCTCCACTTT. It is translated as CASSTLTGSSYNSPLHF.